The next 12 T cell receptor beta chains were all read from a single sample in a study of blood T cell repertoires in COVID-19. TCRdb keeps only in-frame clones here, not all; method: immunoSEQ multiplex PCR. The table lists about 120,000 clones, less than 90% of them singletons. The material sequenced was peripheral blood. Receptors originate from a man aged 25-45 years with acute or convalescent COVID-19.

This chain joins TRBV7-9 and TRBJ1-3; 7 bases line up with TRBD1. This CDR3 has 16 amino acids. CDR1 and CDR2 from the germline V gene are SEHNR and FQNEAQ (reference sequence). V lost 1 base and J lost 3; bases outside the gene matches: 6. CDR3 sequence reads: CASSLGGGASGNTIYF. The CDR3 bases are TGTGCCAGCAGCTTAGGAGGGGGCGCCAGTGGAAACACCATATATTTT.

This clone turned up a few times. The chain combines TRBV6-5 with TRBJ1-2; no reliable D call. CDR1 is MNHEY and CDR2 is SVGAGI in the germline V gene. The V gene lost 6 bases and the J gene lost 5 bases, with 7 bases spanning the gap. The CDR3 is made up of 11 amino acids. CDR3 in DNA: TGTGCCAGCAGGGCGGGGTATGGCTACACCTTC. As protein: CASRAGYGYTF.

The CDR3 region has the DNA TGTGCCAGTAGCACTCAAAGCTATGGAAACACCATATATTTT. Amino acids: CASSTQSYGNTIYF. The chain employs TRBV19 and TRBJ1-3; no definite D call. The V gene's germline CDR1 is LNHDA and CDR2 SQIVND (reference sequence). Trimming pared 6 bases from V and 3 bases from J, leaving 12 bases between. There are 14 residues in the CDR3.

This sequence joins TRBV30 and TRBJ2-1, with D perhaps TRBD2 (6 bases). Germline values: CDR1 GTSNPN, CDR2 SVGIG (reference sequence). This CDR3 has 14 amino acids. The CDR3 DNA sequence: TGTGCGCTGGATTTTGGGGCGGGCGGGGATGAGCAGTTCTTC. This gives the protein CALDFGAGGDEQFF.

The genes are TRBV30 and TRBJ1-1; 8 nucleotides line up with TRBD1. The CDR3 consists of 15 residues. Germline values: CDR1 GTSNPN, CDR2 SVGIG (reference sequence). The trim removed 5 bases at V and 3 bases at J, leaving 11 bases unmatched. The CDR3 protein is CAWGQGARAYTEAFF. The CDR3 DNA reads TGTGCCTGGGGCCAGGGGGCCAGGGCTTACACTGAAGCTTTCTTT.

With respect to this clone: The same CDR3 is also encoded by other DNA sequences in this sample. The chain is built from TRBV9 and TRBJ2-3, with 7 bases identical to TRBD2. The V gene end was trimmed by 0 bases and the J gene end by 0 bases; junction bases not matched to a gene: 1. Germline CDR1 and CDR2: SGDLS and YYNGEE. This CDR3 has 15 amino acids. In nucleotides, the CDR3 is TGTGCCAGCAGCGTAGGGGGGGGGAGCACAGATACGCAGTATTTT. The encoded protein is CASSVGGGSTDTQYF.

The chain has TRBV2 and TRBJ1-5; TRBD1 matches at 10 bases. The germline V gene has CDR1 SNHLY and CDR2 FYNNEI. J gave up 6 bases and V 7 bases, and 9 bases lay outside the gene matches. CDR3 length: 15 residues. CDR3 sequence: CASTQDRGLSQPQHF. CDR3 nucleotide sequence: TGTGCCAGCACTCAAGACAGGGGGCTAAGTCAGCCCCAGCATTTT.

The chain carries TRBV27 and TRBJ2-3; TRBD1 matches 7 bases. Germline CDR1 and CDR2: MNHEY and SMNVEV (reference sequence). J was trimmed by 4 bases and V by 1 base; bases with no gene match: 8. There are 16 residues in the CDR3. CDR3 nucleotide sequence: TGTGCCAGCAGTTTATGGGTGGCGACAGGGCCAGATACGCAGTATTTT. Its protein product is CASSLWVATGPDTQYF.

This chain connects TRBV5-1 to TRBJ2-3, with 14 bases aligning to TRBD2. CDR1 SGHRS and CDR2 YFSETQ come from the germline V gene. With V trimmed by 3 bases and J by 2 bases, 8 bases remained unmatched. This CDR3 is built from 18 residues. DNA of the CDR3: TGCGCCAGCAGCTCTCCCGGGACTAGCGGGGGCCTCACAGATACGCAGTATTTT. As protein: CASSSPGTSGGLTDTQYF.

The genes are TRBV18 and TRBJ2-2; 7 nucleotides align to TRBD2. Trimming at V came to 0 bases and at J to 6 bases, leaving 10 bases not matched to a gene. The CDR3 length is 17 residues. Germline CDR1 KGHSH, CDR2 LQKENI. The CDR3 spells CASSPPFRLAFAGELFF. The CDR3, as DNA: TGTGCCAGCTCACCACCCTTCCGACTAGCCTTCGCCGGGGAGCTGTTTTTT.

The rearrangement joins TRBV29-1 to TRBJ2-1, with D perhaps TRBD1 (6 bases). With 5 bases removed from V and 3 bases from J, the gap between germline ends came to 14 bases. This CDR3 comprises 14 residues. Germline CDR1 SQVTM, CDR2 ANQGSEA. The DNA for the CDR3 is TGCAGCGTTTATAGGGGGTATAACTACAATGAGCAGTTCTTC. It encodes CSVYRGYNYNEQFF.

The chain recombines TRBV7-9 with TRBJ1-1; 9 bases align to TRBD1. The CDR3 spans 16 residues. In germline, CDR1 is SEHNR, CDR2 FQNEAQ (reference sequence). The trim removed 3 bases at V and 3 bases at J, leaving 8 bases unmatched. CDR3 nucleotides: TGTGCCAGCAGCTTCCCCTTACAGGGGGCGGACACTGAAGCTTTCTTT. Its protein product is CASSFPLQGADTEAFF.